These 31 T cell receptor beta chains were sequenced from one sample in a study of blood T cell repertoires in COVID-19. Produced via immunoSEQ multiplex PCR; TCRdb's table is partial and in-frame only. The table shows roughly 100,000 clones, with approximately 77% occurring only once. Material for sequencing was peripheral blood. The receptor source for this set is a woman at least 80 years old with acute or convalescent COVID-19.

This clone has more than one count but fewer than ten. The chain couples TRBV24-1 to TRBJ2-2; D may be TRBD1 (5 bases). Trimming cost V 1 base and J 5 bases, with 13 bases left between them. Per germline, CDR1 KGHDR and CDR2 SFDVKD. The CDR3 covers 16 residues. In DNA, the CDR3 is TGTGCCACCAGTGATTTAGAGTGGGCAGGGACCGGGGAGCTGTTTTTT. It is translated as CATSDLEWAGTGELFF.

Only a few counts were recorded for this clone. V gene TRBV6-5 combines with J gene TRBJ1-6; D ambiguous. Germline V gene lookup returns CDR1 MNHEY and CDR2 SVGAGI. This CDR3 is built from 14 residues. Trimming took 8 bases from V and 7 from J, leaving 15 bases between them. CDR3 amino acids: CASQDYTPNSPLHF. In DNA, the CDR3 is TGTGCCAGCCAGGATTATACCCCGAATTCACCCCTCCACTTT.

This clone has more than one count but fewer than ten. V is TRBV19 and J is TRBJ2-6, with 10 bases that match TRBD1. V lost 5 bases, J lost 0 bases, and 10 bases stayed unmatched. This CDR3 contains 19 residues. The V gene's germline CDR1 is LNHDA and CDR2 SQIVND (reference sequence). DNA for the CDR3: TGTGCCAGTAGTGGGGACAGGGGCGCTGTATTCTCTGGGGCCAACGTCCTGACTTTC. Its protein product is CASSGDRGAVFSGANVLTF. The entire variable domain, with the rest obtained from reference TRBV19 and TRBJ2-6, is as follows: DGGITQSPKYLFRKEGQNVTLSCEQNLNHDAMYWYRQDPGQGLRLIYYSQIVNDFQKGDIAEGYSVSREKKESFPLTVTSAQKNPTAFYLCASSGDRGAVFSGANVLTFGAGSRLTVL.

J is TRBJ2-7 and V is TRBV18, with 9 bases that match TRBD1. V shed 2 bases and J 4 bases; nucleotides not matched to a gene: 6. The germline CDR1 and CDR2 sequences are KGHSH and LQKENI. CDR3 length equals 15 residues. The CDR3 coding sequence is TGTGCCAGCTCACCAGTGACAGGGGGGGATTACGAGCAGTACTTC. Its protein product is CASSPVTGGDYEQYF.

Written as DNA, the CDR3 is TGTGCCAGTAGTATAGATGAACTTTCCTACGAGCAGTACTTC. Its protein is CASSIDELSYEQYF. V usage is TRBV19 and J usage is TRBJ2-7; D gene unclear. The CDR3 is 14 residues long. CDR1 is LNHDA and CDR2 is SQIVND in the germline V gene (reference sequence). Trimming stripped 0 bases from V and 1 base from J, with 7 bases between.

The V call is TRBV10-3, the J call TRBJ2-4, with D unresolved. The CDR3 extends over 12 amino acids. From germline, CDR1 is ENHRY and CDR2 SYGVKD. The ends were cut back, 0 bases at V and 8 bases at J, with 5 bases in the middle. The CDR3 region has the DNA TGTGCCATCAGTGAGTCAGAGGACATTCAGTACTTC. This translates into CAISESEDIQYF.

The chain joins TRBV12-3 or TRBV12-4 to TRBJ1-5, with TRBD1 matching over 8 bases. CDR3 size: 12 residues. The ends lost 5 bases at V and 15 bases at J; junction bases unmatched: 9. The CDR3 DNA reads TGTGCCAGCAGTACGAATCCGGACAGGGTGCATTTT. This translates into CASSTNPDRVHF.

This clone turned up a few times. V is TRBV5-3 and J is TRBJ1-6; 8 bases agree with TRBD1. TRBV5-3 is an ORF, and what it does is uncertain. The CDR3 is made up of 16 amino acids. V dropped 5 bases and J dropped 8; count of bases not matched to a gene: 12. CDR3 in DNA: TGTGCCAGAAGAGGGGGGGGACAGGACGGGCATTCACCCCTCCACTTT. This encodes CARRGGGQDGHSPLHF.

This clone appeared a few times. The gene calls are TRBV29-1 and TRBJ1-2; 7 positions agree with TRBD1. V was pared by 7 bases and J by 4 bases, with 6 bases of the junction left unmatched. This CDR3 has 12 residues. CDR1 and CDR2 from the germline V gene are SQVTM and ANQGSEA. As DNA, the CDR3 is TGCAGCGCCCCTCAGGGGGGCTATGGCTACACCTTC. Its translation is CSAPQGGYGYTF.

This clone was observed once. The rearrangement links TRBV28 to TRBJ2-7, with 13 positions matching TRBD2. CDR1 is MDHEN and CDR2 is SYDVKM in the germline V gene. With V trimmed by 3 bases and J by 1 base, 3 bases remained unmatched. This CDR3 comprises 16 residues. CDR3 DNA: TGTGCCAGCAGTTTCCGGACTAGCGGGAGTTCCTACGAGCAGTACTTC. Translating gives CASSFRTSGSSYEQYF.

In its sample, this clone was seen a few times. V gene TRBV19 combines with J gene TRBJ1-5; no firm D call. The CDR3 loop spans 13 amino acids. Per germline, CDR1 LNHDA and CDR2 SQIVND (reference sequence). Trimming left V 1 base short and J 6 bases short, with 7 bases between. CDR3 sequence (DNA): TGTGCCAGTAGTATAGGAGCGAGTCAGCCCCAGCATTTT. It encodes CASSIGASQPQHF. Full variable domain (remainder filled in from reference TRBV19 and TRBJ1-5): DGGITQSPKYLFRKEGQNVTLSCEQNLNHDAMYWYRQDPGQGLRLIYYSQIVNDFQKGDIAEGYSVSREKKESFPLTVTSAQKNPTAFYLCASSIGASQPQHFGDGTRLSIL.

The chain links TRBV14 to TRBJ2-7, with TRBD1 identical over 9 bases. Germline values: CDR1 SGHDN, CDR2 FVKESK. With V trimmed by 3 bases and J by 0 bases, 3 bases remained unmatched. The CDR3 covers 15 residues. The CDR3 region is CASSQRGQGSYEQYF. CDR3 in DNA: TGTGCCAGCAGCCAGAGGGGACAGGGCTCCTACGAGCAGTACTTC.

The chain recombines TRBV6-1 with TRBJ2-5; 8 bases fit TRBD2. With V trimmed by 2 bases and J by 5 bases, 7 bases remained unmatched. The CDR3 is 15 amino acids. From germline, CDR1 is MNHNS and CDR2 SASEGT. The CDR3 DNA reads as TGTGCCAGCAGTGAATTAGACGGGAGGGGGGAGACCCAGTACTTC. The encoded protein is CASSELDGRGETQYF.

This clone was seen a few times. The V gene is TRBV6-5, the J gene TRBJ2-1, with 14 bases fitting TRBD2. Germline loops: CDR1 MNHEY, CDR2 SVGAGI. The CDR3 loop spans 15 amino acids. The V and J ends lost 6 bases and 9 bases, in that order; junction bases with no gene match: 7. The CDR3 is CASSQGLAGEGEQFF. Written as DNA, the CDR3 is TGTGCCAGCAGCCAGGGACTAGCGGGGGAAGGTGAGCAGTTCTTC.

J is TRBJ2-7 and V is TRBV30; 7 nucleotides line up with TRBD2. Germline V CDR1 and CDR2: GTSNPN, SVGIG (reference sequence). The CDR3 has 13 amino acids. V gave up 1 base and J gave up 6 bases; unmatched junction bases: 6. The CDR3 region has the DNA TGTGCCTGGAGTGCCGAGGCGGGGGTCGAGCAGTACTTC. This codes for CAWSAEAGVEQYF.

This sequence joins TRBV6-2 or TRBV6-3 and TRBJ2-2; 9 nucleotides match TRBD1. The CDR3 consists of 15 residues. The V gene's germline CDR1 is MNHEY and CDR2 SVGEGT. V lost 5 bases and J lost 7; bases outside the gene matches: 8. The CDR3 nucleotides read TGTGCCAGCAGTCGAGGACAGGGGCAGTTCGGGGAGCTGTTTTTT. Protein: CASSRGQGQFGELFF.

Here the CDR3 DNA reads TGTGCCATCAGTGAGGAACTAGCGGGGGGAGCCAAAAACATTCAGTACTTC. Translation gives CAISEELAGGAKNIQYF. The V call is TRBV10-3, the J call TRBJ2-4; 12 nucleotides match TRBD2. Germline assignment: CDR1 ENHRY and CDR2 SYGVKD. Trimming took 2 bases from V and 0 from J; bases not matched to a gene: 2. This CDR3 contains 17 residues.

CDR3 DNA: TGTGCCAGCAGGAGTGGGCGGGGGGGCATTGAGCAGTACTTC. This gives the protein CASRSGRGGIEQYF. This sequence joins TRBV6-5 and TRBJ2-7, with 9 nucleotides matching TRBD2. This CDR3 contains 14 residues. CDR1 and CDR2 from the germline V gene are MNHEY and SVGAGI. J lost 7 bases, V lost 6 bases, and 10 bases had no gene match.

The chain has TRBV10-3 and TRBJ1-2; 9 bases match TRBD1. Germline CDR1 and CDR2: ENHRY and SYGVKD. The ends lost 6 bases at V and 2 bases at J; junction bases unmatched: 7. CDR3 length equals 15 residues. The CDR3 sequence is CAIRGTGRENYGYTF. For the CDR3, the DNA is TGTGCCATCAGGGGGACAGGGCGCGAGAACTATGGCTACACCTTC.

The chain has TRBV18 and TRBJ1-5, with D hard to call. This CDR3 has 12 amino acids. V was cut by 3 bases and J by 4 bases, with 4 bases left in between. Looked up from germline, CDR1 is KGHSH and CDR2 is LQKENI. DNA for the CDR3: TGTGCCAGCTCACCTACTAATCAGCCCCAGCATTTT. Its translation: CASSPTNQPQHF.

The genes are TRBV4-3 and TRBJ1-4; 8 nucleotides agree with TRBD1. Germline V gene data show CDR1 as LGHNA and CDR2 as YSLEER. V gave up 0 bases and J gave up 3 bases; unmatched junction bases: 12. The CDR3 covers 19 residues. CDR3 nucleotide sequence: TGCGCCAGCAGCCAAGACGGGACAGGTTCCCTCGGGGCTAATGAAAAACTGTTTTTT. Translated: CASSQDGTGSLGANEKLFF.

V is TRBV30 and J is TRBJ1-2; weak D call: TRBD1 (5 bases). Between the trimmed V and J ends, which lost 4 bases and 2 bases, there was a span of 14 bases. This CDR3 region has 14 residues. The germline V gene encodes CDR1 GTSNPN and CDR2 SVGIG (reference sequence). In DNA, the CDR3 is TGTGCCTGGAACCTGCTCGGGGGGAACTATGGCTACACCTTC. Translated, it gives CAWNLLGGNYGYTF.

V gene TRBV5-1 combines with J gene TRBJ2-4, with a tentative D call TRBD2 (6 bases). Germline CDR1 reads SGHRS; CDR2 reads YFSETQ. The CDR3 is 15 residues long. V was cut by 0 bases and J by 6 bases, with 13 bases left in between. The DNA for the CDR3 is TGCGCCAGCAGCTTGGGAGGGACTGGGGGAAACATTCAGTACTTC. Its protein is CASSLGGTGGNIQYF.

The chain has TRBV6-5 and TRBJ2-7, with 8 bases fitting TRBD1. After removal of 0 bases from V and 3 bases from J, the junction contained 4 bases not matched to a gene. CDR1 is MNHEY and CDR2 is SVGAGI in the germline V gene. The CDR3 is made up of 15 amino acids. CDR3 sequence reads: CASSYSRTGFYEQYF. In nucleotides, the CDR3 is TGTGCCAGCAGTTACTCAAGGACAGGGTTCTACGAGCAGTACTTC.

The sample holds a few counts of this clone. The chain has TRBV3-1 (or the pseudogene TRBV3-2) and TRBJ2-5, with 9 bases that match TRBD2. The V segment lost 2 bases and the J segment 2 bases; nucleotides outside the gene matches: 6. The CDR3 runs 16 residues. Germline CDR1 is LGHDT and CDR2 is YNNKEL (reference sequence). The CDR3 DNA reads TGTGCCAGCAGCCAACATAAGCGGGGGGTACAAGAGACCCAGTACTTC. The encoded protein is CASSQHKRGVQETQYF.

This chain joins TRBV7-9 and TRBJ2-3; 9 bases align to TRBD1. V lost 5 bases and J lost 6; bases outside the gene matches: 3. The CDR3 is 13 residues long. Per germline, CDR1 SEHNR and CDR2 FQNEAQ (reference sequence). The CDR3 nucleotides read TGTGCCAGCAGCCCAGGGACAGGGGATACGCAGTATTTT. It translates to CASSPGTGDTQYF.

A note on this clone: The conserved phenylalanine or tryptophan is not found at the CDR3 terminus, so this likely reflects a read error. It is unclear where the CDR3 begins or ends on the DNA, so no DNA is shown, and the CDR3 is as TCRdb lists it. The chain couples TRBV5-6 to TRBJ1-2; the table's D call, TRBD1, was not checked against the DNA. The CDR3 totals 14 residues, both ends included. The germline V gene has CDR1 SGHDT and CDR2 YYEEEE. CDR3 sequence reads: CASSPVGQGLSGVL.

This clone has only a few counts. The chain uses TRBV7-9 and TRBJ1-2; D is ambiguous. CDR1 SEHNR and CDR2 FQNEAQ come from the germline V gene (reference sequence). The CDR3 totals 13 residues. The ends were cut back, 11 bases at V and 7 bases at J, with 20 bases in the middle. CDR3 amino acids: CAFSQAVDAGYTF. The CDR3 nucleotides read TGTGCCTTCAGCCAGGCAGTTGATGCTGGCTACACCTTC.

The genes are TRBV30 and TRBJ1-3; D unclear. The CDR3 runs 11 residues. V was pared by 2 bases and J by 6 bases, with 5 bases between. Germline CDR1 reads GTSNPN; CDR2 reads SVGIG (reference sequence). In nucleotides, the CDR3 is TGTGCCTGGAGTATAATAAACACCATATATTTT. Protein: CAWSIINTIYF. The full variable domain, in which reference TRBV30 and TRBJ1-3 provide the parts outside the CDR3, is SQTIHQWPATLVQPVGSPLSLECTVEGTSNPNLYWYRQAAGRGLQLLFYSVGIGQISSEVPQNLSASRPQDRQFILSSKKLLLSDSGFYLCAWSIINTIYFGEGSWLTVV.

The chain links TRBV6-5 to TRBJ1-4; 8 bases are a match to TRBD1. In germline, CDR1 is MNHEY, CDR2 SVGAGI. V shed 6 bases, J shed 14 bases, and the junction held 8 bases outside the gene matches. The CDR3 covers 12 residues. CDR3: CASRPDRVSLFF. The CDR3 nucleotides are TGTGCCAGCAGGCCGGACAGGGTATCTCTGTTTTTT.

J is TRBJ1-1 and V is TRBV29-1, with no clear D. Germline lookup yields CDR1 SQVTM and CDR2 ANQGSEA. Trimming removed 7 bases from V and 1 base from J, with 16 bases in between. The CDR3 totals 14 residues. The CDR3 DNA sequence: TGCAGCGCCCCCCGAGGCCTAGGGAACACTGAAGCTTTCTTT. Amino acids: CSAPRGLGNTEAFF.